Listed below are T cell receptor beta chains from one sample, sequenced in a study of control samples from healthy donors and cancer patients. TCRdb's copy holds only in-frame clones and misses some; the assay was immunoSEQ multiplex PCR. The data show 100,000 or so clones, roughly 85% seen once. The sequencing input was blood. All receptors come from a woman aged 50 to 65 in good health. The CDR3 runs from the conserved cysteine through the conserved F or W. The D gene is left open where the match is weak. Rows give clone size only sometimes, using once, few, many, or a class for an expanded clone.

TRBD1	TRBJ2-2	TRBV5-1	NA	CASSTGQGAGWNGELFF	TGCGCCAGCAGCACCGGACAGGGGGCAGGATGGAACGGGGAGCTGTTTTTT
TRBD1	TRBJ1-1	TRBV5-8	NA	CASSRAGTGLLGLNTEAFF	TGTGCCAGCAGCAGAGCCGGGACAGGGCTACTAGGTTTGAACACTGAAGCTTTCTTT
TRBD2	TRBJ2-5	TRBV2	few	CASSVGGANQETQYF	TGTGCCAGCAGTGTCGGGGGGGCGAATCAAGAGACCCAGTACTTC
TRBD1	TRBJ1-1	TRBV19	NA	CASSIRAGGVGTEAFF	TGTGCCAGTAGTATCCGAGCAGGGGGCGTCGGCACTGAAGCTTTCTTT
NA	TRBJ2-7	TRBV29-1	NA	CSVEGEVPYEQYF	TGCAGCGTTGAAGGCGAGGTCCCCTACGAGCAGTACTTC
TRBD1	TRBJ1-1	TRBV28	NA	CASSSQRTGFNTAAVF	TGTGCCAGCAGTTCCCAACGGACAGGCTTTAACACTGCAGCTGTCTTT
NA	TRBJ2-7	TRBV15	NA	CATSREEATLYEQYF	TGTGCCACCAGCAGAGAAGAGGCCACCTTATACGAGCAGTACTTC
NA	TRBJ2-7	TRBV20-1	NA	CSASLAQGASYEQYF	TGCAGTGCTAGTTTAGCCCAGGGCGCGTCCTACGAGCAGTACTTC
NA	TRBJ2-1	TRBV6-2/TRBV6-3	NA	CASSPQPNLEQFF	TGTGCCAGCAGCCCCCAACCTAATCTGGAGCAGTTCTTC
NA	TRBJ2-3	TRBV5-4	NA	CASSLVFQGTDTQYF	TGTGCCAGCAGCTTGGTTTTTCAAGGCACAGATACGCAGTATTTT
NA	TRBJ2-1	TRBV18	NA	CASSPPTGNYNEQFF	TGTGCCAGCTCACCACCCACAGGGAACTACAATGAGCAGTTCTTC
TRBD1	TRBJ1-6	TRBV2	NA	CASRDRVGSPLHF	TGTGCCAGCAGGGACAGGGTTGGGTCACCCCTCCACTTT
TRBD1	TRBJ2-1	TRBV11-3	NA	CASSSGLRDRRANEQFF	TGTGCCAGCAGCTCAGGATTACGGGACAGACGGGCCAATGAGCAGTTCTTC
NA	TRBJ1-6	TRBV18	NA	CASSPGGPIQSPLHF	TGTGCCAGCTCACCCGGCGGGCCAATACAGTCACCCCTCCACTTT
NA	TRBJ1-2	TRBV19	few	CASSMTGLIGYTF	TGTGCCAGTAGTATGACCGGCCTCATAGGCTACACCTTC
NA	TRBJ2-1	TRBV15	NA	CATSRDAGSYNEQFF	TGTGCCACCAGCAGAGATGCGGGATCCTACAATGAGCAGTTCTTC
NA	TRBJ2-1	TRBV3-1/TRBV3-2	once	CASSQLGEQFF	TGTGCCAGCAGCCAATTGGGGGAGCAGTTCTTC
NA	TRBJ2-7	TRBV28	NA	CASYGSYEQYF	TGTGCCAGCTACGGTTCCTACGAGCAGTACTTC
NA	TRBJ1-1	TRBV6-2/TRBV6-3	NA	CASSSFGRWTEAFF	TGTGCCAGCAGTTCGTTTGGGAGATGGACTGAAGCTTTCTTT
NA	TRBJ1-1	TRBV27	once	CASSFGRLTEAFF	TGTGCCAGCAGTTTCGGTAGACTCACTGAAGCTTTCTTT
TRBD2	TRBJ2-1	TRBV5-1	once	CASSPGGSYNEQFF	TGCGCCAGCAGCCCGGGGGGCTCCTACAATGAGCAGTTCTTC
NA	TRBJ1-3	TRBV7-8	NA	CASSLGGVGNTIYF	TGTGCCAGCAGCTTAGGAGGGGTTGGAAACACCATATATTTT
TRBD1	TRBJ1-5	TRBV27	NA	CASRKTGEWPQHF	TGTGCCAGCAGAAAGACAGGGGAATGGCCCCAGCATTTT
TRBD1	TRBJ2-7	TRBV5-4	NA	CASSFGTVYEQYF	TGTGCCAGCAGCTTTGGGACAGTATACGAGCAGTACTTC
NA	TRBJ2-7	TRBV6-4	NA	CASSDFEESYEQYF	TGTGCCAGCAGTGATTTTGAGGAATCCTACGAGCAGTACTTC
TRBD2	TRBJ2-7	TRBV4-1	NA	CASSPSGTRGYEQYF	TGCGCCAGCAGCCCATCCGGGACTAGAGGCTACGAGCAGTACTTC
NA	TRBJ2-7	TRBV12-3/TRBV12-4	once	CASRLRYEQYF	TGTGCCAGCAGACTTAGATACGAGCAGTACTTC
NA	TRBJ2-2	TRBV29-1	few	CSVDGPGELFF	TGCAGCGTTGATGGCCCCGGGGAGCTGTTTTTT
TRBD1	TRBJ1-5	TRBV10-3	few	CAISNGQGTGPQHF	TGTGCCATCAGTAACGGACAGGGGACAGGGCCCCAGCATTTT
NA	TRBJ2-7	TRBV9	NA	CASSVAGASYEQYF	TGTGCCAGCAGCGTAGCGGGGGCGTCCTACGAGCAGTACTTC
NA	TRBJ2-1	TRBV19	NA	CASTPFRDPHNEQFF	TGTGCCAGTACCCCCTTCCGGGACCCACACAATGAGCAGTTCTTC